This T cell receptor beta chain was found in a study of T cells in Graves' hyperthyroidism and ophthalmopathy. From RNA transcripts, TCR beta CDR3 regions were amplified. In the first-round RT-PCR of the TCR CDR3, the HTBI primer set was used. TCRdb itself ran the multiplex PCR reads through MiXCR, one entry per CDR3 protein. The table records a few hundred thousand distinct CDR3 sequences, approximately 14% of them present only once. Germline CDR1 reads DFQATT; CDR2 reads SNEGSKA (reference sequence). The CDR3 loop spans 14 amino acids. Trimming removed 3 bases from V and 4 bases from J; junction bases left unmatched: 6. This clonotype was picked up many times. Its matching antigen is unknown. Patients were excluded because of uncontrolled infection, other autoimmune disease, pregnancy or lactation. It was at first hyperthyroidism diagnosis, before any ophthalmopathy symptoms, that the blood sample was taken. The source of the PBMCs was over 8.5 ml of fresh peripheral blood.

Broader study findings: In the analysis, a 13 V-J model separated ophthalmopathy from stable hyperthyroidism.

This clonotype was sampled from a woman aged 25 to 39 with Graves' hyperthyroidism that later progressed to Graves' ophthalmopathy. Sequenced: blood. The chain combines TRBV20-1 with TRBJ2-7; 10 bases match TRBD2. The CDR3, as DNA: TGCAGTGCTAGTGATACTAGCGGGGTATACGAGCAGTACTTC. Residues: CSASDTSGVYEQYF.